A selection of T cell receptor beta chains follows, all from one sample in a study of shared clonotypes between healthy human individuals. Repertoires were generated with immunoSEQ multiplex PCR, while TCRdb's copy carries only in-frame clones and drops some. The sample shows approximately 2.5 million clones, roughly 93% of them seen only once. Sequencing input: naive CD4+ T cells from PBMCs. Receptors were obtained from a man aged 18-30 years in good health. Some clones in this sample may be carry-over from other donors' samples. CDR3s include the opening cysteine and the closing phenylalanine or tryptophan. D genes are given only for firm matches. For some rows the clone size is stated as once, few or many, or as a class when expanded; others skip it.

>TRBV5-1|TRBJ2-5|NA|NA
CASSLQGAIQETQYF
TGCGCCAGCAGCTTGCAAGGGGCGATACAAGAGACCCAGTACTTC
>TRBV7-3|TRBJ2-3|NA|NA
CASSLSSGTDTQYF
TGTGCCAGCAGCTTATCGAGCGGCACAGATACGCAGTATTTT
>TRBV11-2|TRBJ2-4|NA|TRBD2
CASSLLAGRNIQYF
TGTGCCAGCAGCTTACTAGCGGGAAGGAACATTCAGTACTTC
>TRBV2|TRBJ1-2|once|NA
CASSEAEDGGYTF
TGTGCCAGCAGTGAGGCCGAGGATGGCGGCTACACCTTC
>TRBV30|TRBJ1-4|NA|NA
CAWSVLFSSNEKLFF
TGTGCCTGGAGTGTACTATTTTCGTCTAATGAAAAACTGTTTTTT
>TRBV5-5|TRBJ2-5|NA|NA
CASSPALATKASGTQETQYF
TGTGCCAGCAGCCCGGCCCTGGCAACGAAGGCCTCGGGTACCCAAGAGACCCAGTACTTC
>TRBV6-6|TRBJ2-7|NA|TRBD1
CASSYGTGGLEQYF
TGTGCCAGCAGTTATGGGACAGGCGGCCTCGAGCAGTACTTC
>TRBV5-1|TRBJ2-1|NA|TRBD2
CASSLGTSGSRNEQFF
TGCGCCAGCAGCTTGGGGACTAGCGGGAGCAGGAATGAGCAGTTCTTC
>TRBV5-4|TRBJ2-7|NA|TRBD2
CASSLWQSGSYEQYF
TGTGCCAGCAGCTTGTGGCAGAGCGGGAGCTACGAGCAGTACTTC
>TRBV5-1|TRBJ1-1|once|TRBD1
CASSRQGNTEAFF
TGCGCCAGCAGCCGACAGGGTAACACTGAAGCTTTCTTT
>TRBV7-9|TRBJ2-2|NA|TRBD1
CASSPPTGGWTGELFF
TGTGCCAGCAGCCCGCCGACAGGGGGCTGGACCGGGGAGCTGTTTTTT
>TRBV7-2|TRBJ2-1|NA|TRBD2
CASSPSTSGPRHEQFF
TGTGCCAGCAGCCCTTCGACTAGCGGGCCCCGCCATGAGCAGTTCTTC
>TRBV27|TRBJ1-6|once|NA
CASSNYVNSPLHF
TGTGCCAGCAGCAATTACGTTAATTCACCCCTCCACTTT
>TRBV28|TRBJ2-7|NA|TRBD2
CASSPGTSGRYYEQYF
TGTGCCAGCAGTCCGGGGACTAGCGGGAGATACTACGAGCAGTACTTC
>TRBV7-2|TRBJ2-3|NA|NA
CASSLVSGATTDTQYF
TGTGCCAGCAGCTTAGTATCTGGTGCAACCACAGATACGCAGTATTTT
>TRBV27|TRBJ1-5|NA|NA
CASSPLSPGAQPQHF
TGTGCCAGCAGTCCACTGTCCCCAGGGGCTCAGCCCCAGCATTTT
>TRBV4-2|TRBJ2-7|NA|TRBD1
CASSQVQPTTPSTGAHEQYF
TGTGCCAGCAGCCAAGTCCAACCAACCACCCCTTCCACAGGGGCCCACGAGCAGTACTTC
>TRBV11-2|TRBJ2-1|NA|NA
CASSLSDSPYNEQFF
TGTGCCAGCAGCTTATCCGACAGCCCGTACAATGAGCAGTTCTTC
>TRBV6-1|TRBJ2-4|NA|TRBD2
CASSEDSGRAKNIQYF
TGTGCCAGCAGTGAAGATAGCGGGAGGGCCAAAAACATTCAGTACTTC
>TRBV7-9|TRBJ1-5|NA|TRBD1
CASSSSGQASNQPQHF
TGTGCCAGCAGTTCCTCGGGACAGGCTAGCAATCAGCCCCAGCATTTT
>TRBV28|TRBJ1-1|NA|NA
CASIGPLRNTEAFF
TGTGCCAGCATCGGACCCCTCCGGAACACTGAAGCTTTCTTT
>TRBV10-3|TRBJ2-7|NA|TRBD2
CAIIPSGRLPHYEQYF
TGTGCCATCATCCCTAGCGGGAGGCTCCCGCACTACGAGCAGTACTTC
>TRBV2|TRBJ2-5|NA|NA
CASSGEETQYF
TGTGCCAGCAGTGGGGAGGAGACCCAGTACTTC
>TRBV19|TRBJ2-7|once|TRBD1
CASNKGQGAYEQYF
TGTGCCAGTAACAAGGGACAGGGGGCCTACGAGCAGTACTTC
>TRBV6-6|TRBJ2-7|once|NA
CASRLGLGPYEQYF
TGTGCCAGCAGACTTGGACTTGGGCCCTACGAGCAGTACTTC
>TRBV6-9|TRBJ2-7|once|NA
CASSYAGSPVIEQYF
TGTGCCAGCAGTTACGCGGGCAGCCCGGTAATCGAGCAGTACTTC
>TRBV11-2|TRBJ2-7|NA|TRBD1
CASSSSGRGQGNF
TGTGCCAGCAGCTCGTCGGGGCGGGGACAGGGTAACTTC
>TRBV7-2|TRBJ2-2|NA|NA
CASPLRTGNTGELFF
TGTGCCAGCCCCCTACGGACGGGGAACACCGGGGAGCTGTTTTTT
>TRBV11-2|TRBJ2-3|NA|NA
CASSSIDRQVLPLYTQYF
TGTGCCAGCAGCTCAATCGACCGACAGGTTCTTCCCTTGTATACGCAGTATTTT
>TRBV28|TRBJ2-7|NA|NA
CASSTLGEEQYF
TGTGCCAGCAGTACCCTCGGGGAAGAGCAGTACTTC
>TRBV9|TRBJ2-7|NA|TRBD1
CASSPNQGQVYEQYF
TGTGCCAGCAGCCCCAATCAGGGACAGGTCTACGAGCAGTACTTC
>TRBV9|TRBJ2-7|NA|NA
CASSEGVGRQAAYEQYF
TGTGCCAGCAGCGAGGGGGTCGGTCGACAGGCGGCCTACGAGCAGTACTTC
>TRBV28|TRBJ1-4|NA|NA
CASSSQGGNNEKLFF
TGTGCCAGCAGCTCCCAGGGTGGGAATAATGAAAAACTGTTTTTT
>TRBV6-5|TRBJ2-1|NA|TRBD2
CASSYSLAGHEQFF
TGTGCCAGCAGTTACTCGCTAGCGGGACACGAGCAGTTCTTC
>TRBV7-9|TRBJ2-1|NA|NA
CASSPQTQNNEQFF
TGTGCCAGCAGCCCCCAAACCCAAAACAATGAGCAGTTCTTC
>TRBV7-2|TRBJ1-1|NA|NA
CASSLAPGGWTEAFF
TGTGCCAGCAGCTTAGCGCCCGGGGGATGGACTGAAGCTTTCTTT
>TRBV7-3|TRBJ2-1|NA|TRBD2
CASSWGLAGGNEQFF
TGTGCCAGCAGCTGGGGACTAGCGGGAGGGAATGAGCAGTTCTTC
>TRBV18|TRBJ1-1|NA|TRBD1
CASSRTGTENTEAFF
TGTGCCAGCTCTAGAACCGGGACAGAGAACACTGAAGCTTTCTTT
>TRBV27|TRBJ1-1|NA|TRBD1
CASRAGGADTEAFF
TGTGCCAGCAGGGCAGGGGGCGCGGACACTGAAGCTTTCTTT
>TRBV7-2|TRBJ1-1|NA|TRBD1
CASSPTGGLMNTEAFF
TGTGCCAGCAGCCCAACAGGGGGCCTAATGAACACTGAAGCTTTCTTT
>TRBV5-4|TRBJ1-6|NA|TRBD1
CASSQGALGSPLHF
TGTGCCAGCAGTCAGGGGGCGCTGGGGTCACCCCTCCACTTT